The 15 T cell receptor beta chains in this list originate from one sample, sequenced in a study of response to subunit inactivated influenza vaccine. TCRdb redid the calling of the RT-PCR reads with MiXCR, one entry per CDR3 protein. The table includes roughly 500,000 distinct CDR3 sequences, more than 15% detected once. The sequenced sample was CD4+ T cells sorted from PBMCs, obtained less than 25 months after vaccination. The receptors stem from a man aged 50 to 69 who received an inactivated influenza vaccine.

The chain uses TRBV18 and TRBJ2-3; the match to TRBD1 covers 7 bases. The CDR3 is 15 residues long. Per germline, CDR1 KGHSH and CDR2 LQKENI. Trimming took 5 bases from V and 4 from J; bases not matched to a gene: 9. This chain's CDR3 is CASSTRQGAADTQYF. The DNA of the CDR3 is TGTGCCAGCTCAACACGACAGGGCGCCGCAGATACGCAGTATTTT.

Written as DNA, the CDR3 is TGTGCCTGGAGTGCCACAGGGGGGGTTCCAGATACGCAGTATTTT. Protein: CAWSATGGVPDTQYF. The gene calls are TRBV30 and TRBJ2-3, with D maybe TRBD1 (8 bases). The V and J ends lost 1 base and 4 bases respectively, with 15 bases between them. The CDR3 loop spans 15 amino acids. Germline V gene sequence: CDR1 GTSNPN, CDR2 SVGIG (reference sequence).

This clonotype was detected only a few times. V and J are TRBV30 and TRBJ2-2; TRBD1 matches at 9 bases. Germline loops: CDR1 GTSNPN, CDR2 SVGIG (reference sequence). Trimming cost V 3 bases and J 6 bases; bases outside gene matches: 5. This CDR3 spans 14 amino acids. The CDR3 loop is CAWRGQGSAGELFF. The CDR3 DNA reads as TGTGCCTGGAGGGGACAGGGCAGCGCCGGGGAGCTGTTTTTT.

This clonotype was seen a single time. The rearrangement uses TRBV4-3 and TRBJ2-1, with 11 bases fitting TRBD2. Looked up from germline, CDR1 is LGHNA and CDR2 is YSLEER. This CDR3 has 17 residues. After removal of 2 bases from V and 4 bases from J, the junction contained 7 bases not matched to a gene. The CDR3 is CASSQLLGTSGYNEQFF. As DNA, the CDR3 is TGCGCCAGCAGCCAATTATTAGGGACTAGCGGATACAATGAGCAGTTCTTC.

In its sample, this clonotype was seen a few times. The gene calls are TRBV11-2 and TRBJ2-1; 16 bases match TRBD2. Trimming cost V 3 bases and J 7 bases; bases outside gene matches: 9. Germline V gives CDR1 SGHAT, CDR2 FQNNGV. The CDR3 length is 18 residues. This chain's CDR3 is CASSFLGLAGGPGNEQFF. The CDR3 DNA follows: TGTGCCAGCAGCTTTCTGGGACTAGCGGGAGGGCCAGGAAATGAGCAGTTCTTC.

The V call is TRBV20-1, the J call TRBJ2-7; 8 positions match TRBD2. Trimming cost V 3 bases and J 6 bases; bases outside gene matches: 10. The CDR3 is 14 amino acids. The germline V gene has CDR1 DFQATT and CDR2 SNEGSKA (reference sequence). The CDR3 DNA follows: TGCAGTGCTAGCGTATCCGGGACTAGAAGCGAGCAGTACTTC. Its protein is CSASVSGTRSEQYF.

This rearrangement joins TRBV12-3 or TRBV12-4 to TRBJ2-5; tentative D call: TRBD1 (6 bases). The V and J ends lost 2 bases and 1 base respectively, with 11 bases between them. This CDR3 contains 15 residues. The CDR3 protein is CASSLSLQGQETQYF. DNA of the CDR3: TGTGCCAGCAGTTTAAGCCTACAGGGCCAAGAGACCCAGTACTTC.

The V and J genes are TRBV9 and TRBJ2-2; D unresolved. Per germline, CDR1 SGDLS and CDR2 YYNGEE. The CDR3 contains 15 residues. The V and J ends lost 0 bases and 4 bases respectively, with 10 bases between them. The CDR3 loop reads CASSVARMGTGELFF. For the CDR3, the DNA is TGTGCCAGCAGCGTAGCCAGGATGGGCACCGGGGAGCTGTTTTTT.

This clonotype was found many times. V usage is TRBV10-3 and J usage is TRBJ2-5; unclear D gene. Germline loops: CDR1 ENHRY, CDR2 SYGVKD. Trimming took 5 bases from V and 2 from J, leaving 9 bases between them. CDR3 length: 13 amino acids. This CDR3 is CAISQAVQETQYF. CDR3 coding DNA: TGTGCCATCAGTCAGGCGGTACAAGAGACCCAGTACTTC.

This chain links TRBV9 with TRBJ1-5; a weak D match, TRBD1 (5 bases). Germline CDR1 and CDR2: SGDLS and YYNGEE. This CDR3 region has 14 residues. V was shortened by 0 bases and J by 3 bases, with 7 bases between the two germline ends. The CDR3 DNA reads as TGTGCCAGCAGCGTAGGGGGACCCAATCAGCCCCAGCATTTT. Encoded protein: CASSVGGPNQPQHF.

This clonotype has more than one count but fewer than ten. CDR3 nucleotides: TGTGCCAGCAGCCAATCTCATGCAGGGGACAATGAGCAGTTCTTC. Its protein is CASSQSHAGDNEQFF. This chain connects TRBV16 to TRBJ2-1; D may be TRBD1 (6 bases). This CDR3 region has 15 residues. V was pared by 0 bases and J by 5 bases, with 11 bases between. Looked up from germline, CDR1 is KGHSY and CDR2 is FQNENV.

This clonotype was found many times. The chain uses TRBV6-2 or TRBV6-3 and TRBJ2-5; no reliable D call. V lost 4 bases and J lost 4, with 16 bases in between. CDR3 length: 15 amino acids. Germline CDR1 is MNHEY and CDR2 is SVGEGT. CDR3 sequence reads: CASSSHGRDLETQYF. The CDR3 nucleotides read TGTGCCAGCAGTTCCCACGGCAGAGATCTAGAGACCCAGTACTTC.

V gene TRBV23-1 combines with J gene TRBJ2-1; TRBD1 might be the D (5 bases). TRBV23-1 is an ORF, and what it does is uncertain. V dropped 0 bases and J dropped 8 bases, with 11 bases sitting between them. The CDR3 consists of 14 residues. CDR3 sequence reads: CASSQSARVDEQFF. In DNA, the CDR3 is TGCGCCAGCAGTCAATCGGCCAGGGTGGATGAGCAGTTCTTC.

This clonotype was observed a handful of times. The gene calls are TRBV5-1 and TRBJ2-2; 7 bases agree with TRBD1. The CDR3 totals 17 residues. Germline V lookup: CDR1 SGHRS, CDR2 YFSETQ. Unmatched junction bases numbered 14, after V lost 4 bases and J lost 5 bases. CDR3 loop: CASSPTPTGSDTGELFF. In DNA, the CDR3 is TGCGCCAGCAGCCCTACGCCGACAGGGAGCGATACCGGGGAGCTGTTTTTT.

The chain recombines TRBV6-1 with TRBJ2-1; D is unresolved. The CDR3 consists of 16 residues. Trimming left V 6 bases short and J 2 bases short, with 17 bases between. CDR1 is MNHNS and CDR2 is SASEGT in the germline V gene. Written as DNA, the CDR3 is TGTGCCAGCAGCAAAACAGTTCCGAACCCCTACAATGAGCAGTTCTTC. Residues: CASSKTVPNPYNEQFF.